These T cell receptor beta chains were read from a single sample in a study of shared clonotypes between healthy human individuals. Clones were sequenced by immunoSEQ multiplex PCR, and TCRdb holds only the in-frame ones, with some missing. Among hundreds of thousands of clones listed, roughly 98% were seen once. The specimen sequenced was naive CD8+ T cells sorted from blood. The receptors stem from a young man in good health. The CDR3 runs from the conserved cysteine through the conserved F or W. The order of the fields is CDR3 protein, CDR3 DNA, D gene, V gene, clone size, J gene. The D gene is left open where the match is weak. Clone size, where shown, is once, few, many, or a class for clones that have expanded.

CASSATGTQASYEQYF,TGTGCCAGCAGTGCTACCGGGACGCAAGCCTCCTACGAGCAGTACTTC,.,TRBV28,.,TRBJ2-7
CSVDGPQGDYEQYF,TGCAGCGTTGATGGACCCCAGGGGGACTACGAGCAGTACTTC,TRBD1,TRBV29-1,.,TRBJ2-7
CASHPDPGELFF,TGTGCCAGCCACCCAGACCCCGGGGAGCTGTTTTTT,.,TRBV11-2,.,TRBJ2-2
CASSLAQNYGYTF,TGCGCCAGCAGCTTAGCACAAAACTATGGCTACACCTTC,.,TRBV5-1,.,TRBJ1-2
CASSPDKTYEQYF,TGTGCCAGTAGTCCTGACAAAACCTACGAGCAGTACTTC,.,TRBV19,.,TRBJ2-7
CASSLEGQSDHPAYNEQFF,TGTGCCAGCAGCTTAGAAGGCCAATCTGATCACCCCGCGTACAATGAGCAGTTCTTC,.,TRBV11-2,.,TRBJ2-1
CATSPQRGGSLYNEQFF,TGTGCCACCAGCCCCCAAAGGGGCGGGAGTCTTTACAATGAGCAGTTCTTC,TRBD2,TRBV15,once,TRBJ2-1
CASSLEIAEAGYEQYF,TGTGCCAGCAGCTTAGAAATAGCGGAGGCGGGCTACGAGCAGTACTTC,.,TRBV11-2,.,TRBJ2-7
CASTPAVDMNTEAFF,TGTGCCAGCACTCCAGCCGTTGACATGAACACTGAAGCTTTCTTT,.,TRBV9,.,TRBJ1-1
CASSFNRGDYEQYF,TGTGCCAGCAGCTTCAACAGGGGAGACTACGAGCAGTACTTC,TRBD1,TRBV7-6,once,TRBJ2-7
CASSSEVIFEQYF,TGTGCCAGCAGCTCAGAGGTGATCTTTGAGCAGTACTTC,.,TRBV11-2,.,TRBJ2-7
CASSQDRGLNTEAFF,TGCGCCAGCAGCCAAGATCGGGGGCTGAACACTGAAGCTTTCTTT,.,TRBV4-3,.,TRBJ1-1
CASSLGQGPDTQYF,TGCGCCAGCAGCCTGGGACAGGGCCCAGATACGCAGTATTTT,TRBD1,TRBV5-1,.,TRBJ2-3
CASSVEDITYEQYF,TGTGCCAGCAGCGTAGAGGACATTACCTACGAGCAGTACTTC,.,TRBV9,.,TRBJ2-7
CASSPGQGYNEQFF,TGTGCCAGCAGCCCGGGCCAGGGCTACAATGAGCAGTTCTTC,.,TRBV7-9,.,TRBJ2-1
CASSAYLTETENTEAFF,TGTGCCAGCAGCGCGTACCTGACAGAAACCGAGAACACTGAAGCTTTCTTT,.,TRBV7-9,.,TRBJ1-1
CASSLLATRNEQFF,TGTGCCAGCAGCTTATTAGCGACCCGCAATGAGCAGTTCTTC,.,TRBV7-2,.,TRBJ2-1
CAISVGDTNYGYTF,TGTGCCATCAGTGTCGGGGATACTAACTATGGCTACACCTTC,.,TRBV10-3,.,TRBJ1-2
CASSQFYGVNTGELFF,TGCGCCAGCAGCCAATTTTATGGGGTTAACACCGGGGAGCTGTTTTTT,.,TRBV4-3,.,TRBJ2-2
CASSQILAGDTPFF,TGCGCCAGCAGCCAGATACTAGCGGGTGACACCCCGTTTTTT,TRBD2,TRBV4-1,.,TRBJ2-2
CASSGTFGQNTGELFF,TGCGCCAGCAGTGGGACCTTCGGGCAGAACACCGGGGAGCTGTTTTTT,.,TRBV5-1,once,TRBJ2-2
CASSILKEQYF,TGTGCCAGCAGCATCCTCAAGGAGCAGTACTTC,.,TRBV11-2,.,TRBJ2-7
CAWSAEVRRNGYTF,TGTGCCTGGAGTGCTGAGGTCCGAAGGAACGGCTACACCTTC,.,TRBV30,.,TRBJ1-2
CASSLGEDYEQYF,TGTGCCAGCAGCCTAGGGGAGGACTACGAGCAGTACTTC,.,TRBV5-4,.,TRBJ2-7
CASSVGQATELFF,TGTGCCAGCAGCGTCGGACAGGCAACGGAGCTGTTTTTT,TRBD1,TRBV9,.,TRBJ2-2
CASSTRTGEETQYF,TGTGCCAGCAGCACCCGGACAGGGGAAGAGACTCAGTACTTC,TRBD1,TRBV11-3,.,TRBJ2-5
CASSSEQETQYF,TGTGCCAGCAGCTCAGAACAAGAGACCCAGTACTTC,.,TRBV7-9,.,TRBJ2-5
CASGYNEQFF,TGTGCCAGCGGTTACAATGAGCAGTTCTTC,.,TRBV25-1,once,TRBJ2-1
CASSEEVFRDRDRSGELFF,TGTGCCAGCAGTGAAGAGGTATTTCGGGACAGGGATCGTAGCGGGGAGCTGTTTTTT,TRBD1,TRBV6-1,.,TRBJ2-2
CASSPPGSESETQYF,TGTGCCAGCAGTCCTCCAGGGTCGGAGTCAGAGACGCAGTATTTT,.,TRBV6-5,.,TRBJ2-3
CSGDSGLNHNLGLAGTDTQYF,TGCAGCGGTGACAGTGGGTTGAACCACAACCTTGGACTAGCGGGAACAGATACGCAGTATTTT,TRBD2,TRBV29-1,.,TRBJ2-3